This TCR beta chain was sequenced for a study of T cells in Graves' hyperthyroidism and ophthalmopathy. Overall study findings and caveats: Blood held most thyroid clonotypes expanded above 0.001 frequency.

This clonotype was picked up a small number of times. Its specificity is not known. Patients showing uncontrolled infection, other autoimmune disease, pregnancy or lactation were ineligible. Used for diagnoses were clinical symptoms, serum thyroxine and TRAb, thyroid ultrasound and orbital computed tomography. A roughly 9.3 ml volume of fresh peripheral blood provided the PBMCs. V lost 8 bases and J lost 0, with 11 bases in between. The CDR3 has 14 residues. Germline V gene sequence: CDR1 MNHNS, CDR2 SASEGT. What was amplified from RNA transcripts were TCR beta CDR3 regions. In the first-round RT-PCR of the TCR CDR3, the HTBI primer set was used. TCRdb recomputed calls from the multiplex PCR reads with MiXCR, one row per CDR3 protein. This table holds fewer than 500,000 distinct CDR3 sequences, less than 15% found once.

Sequencing input: blood. The chain recombines TRBV6-1 with TRBJ1-5; D is possibly TRBD1 (5 bases). This clonotype was obtained from a man aged 25-45 years with Graves' hyperthyroidism that later progressed to Graves' ophthalmopathy. CDR3 DNA: TGTGCCAGCGGAATGGACAATAGCAATCAGCCCCAGCATTTT. It encodes CASGMDNSNQPQHF.